A selection of T cell receptor beta chains follows, all from one sample in a study of blood T cell repertoires in COVID-19. Only in-frame clones appear in the TCRdb table, and some are missing; sequencing was by immunoSEQ multiplex PCR. The sample lists just over 300,000 clones; about nine tenths were seen once. Sequenced: peripheral blood. These TCRs come from a man younger than 35 with active or convalescent COVID-19. CDR3s include the opening cysteine and the closing phenylalanine or tryptophan. A D gene is named only where the DNA matches it firmly. The size of a clone is reported for some rows only, either as once, few or many, or as a class for expanded clones.

cdr3_aa: CASSFQGDTEAFF
cdr3_nt: TGTGCCAGCAGTTTTCAGGGGGACACTGAAGCTTTCTTT
cdr3_length: 13
j_call: TRBJ1-1
clone_size: .
v_call: TRBV12-3/TRBV12-4
d_call: TRBD1

cdr3_aa: CASSRGLAGVYNEQFF
cdr3_nt: TGTGCCAGCAGTCGGGGACTAGCGGGAGTCTACAATGAGCAGTTCTTC
cdr3_length: 16
j_call: TRBJ2-1
clone_size: .
v_call: TRBV28
d_call: TRBD2

cdr3_aa: CASSQRYDRGSSYNSPLHF
cdr3_nt: TGCGCCAGCAGCCAGAGATATGACAGGGGGAGCTCCTATAATTCACCCCTCCACTTT
cdr3_length: 19
j_call: TRBJ1-6
clone_size: few
v_call: TRBV4-3
d_call: TRBD1

cdr3_aa: CASSPQYTRGQREKLFF
cdr3_nt: TGTGCCAGCTCACCCCAGTACACCAGGGGTCAGAGGGAAAAACTGTTTTTT
cdr3_length: 17
j_call: TRBJ1-4
clone_size: .
v_call: TRBV18
d_call: .

cdr3_aa: CSARDMRGPSGNTIYF
cdr3_nt: TGCAGCGCCCGAGATATGCGGGGACCTTCTGGAAACACCATATATTTT
cdr3_length: 16
j_call: TRBJ1-3
clone_size: .
v_call: TRBV29-1
d_call: .

cdr3_aa: CASSGGYQETQYF
cdr3_nt: TGTGCCAGCAGTGGGGGGTACCAAGAGACCCAGTACTTC
cdr3_length: 13
j_call: TRBJ2-5
clone_size: .
v_call: TRBV28
d_call: .

cdr3_aa: CASSRRANQPQHF
cdr3_nt: TGTGCCAGCAGCAGGCGGGCAAATCAGCCCCAGCATTTT
cdr3_length: 13
j_call: TRBJ1-5
clone_size: once
v_call: TRBV6-4
d_call: .

cdr3_aa: CASSPRTSGMETQYF
cdr3_nt: TGTGCCAGCAGTCCGCGGACTAGCGGGATGGAGACCCAGTACTTC
cdr3_length: 15
j_call: TRBJ2-5
clone_size: .
v_call: TRBV28
d_call: TRBD2

cdr3_aa: CAISDVDLQAFF
cdr3_nt: TGTGCCATCAGTGACGTAGACTTGCAAGCTTTCTTT
cdr3_length: 12
j_call: TRBJ1-1
clone_size: many
v_call: TRBV10-3
d_call: .

cdr3_aa: CASSPRLASGAYNEQFF
cdr3_nt: TGTGCCAGCAGCCCCCGACTAGCTAGCGGGGCCTACAATGAGCAGTTCTTC
cdr3_length: 17
j_call: TRBJ2-1
clone_size: .
v_call: TRBV3-1/TRBV3-2
d_call: TRBD2

cdr3_aa: CSVGGQRETQYF
cdr3_nt: TGCAGCGTTGGTGGTCAGCGGGAGACCCAGTACTTC
cdr3_length: 12
j_call: TRBJ2-5
clone_size: .
v_call: TRBV29-1
d_call: .

cdr3_aa: CASSVGIANTDTQYF
cdr3_nt: TGTGCCAGCAGCGTAGGAATAGCCAACACAGATACGCAGTATTTT
cdr3_length: 15
j_call: TRBJ2-3
clone_size: .
v_call: TRBV9
d_call: .

cdr3_aa: CASSLIAGGQPGGGGELFF
cdr3_nt: TGTGCCAGCAGTCTTATAGCGGGAGGCCAACCCGGGGGAGGCGGGGAGCTGTTTTTT
cdr3_length: 19
j_call: TRBJ2-2
clone_size: .
v_call: TRBV6-6
d_call: TRBD2

cdr3_aa: CASSPPQGSMNTEAFF
cdr3_nt: TGTGCCAGCTCACCACCCCAGGGAAGCATGAACACTGAAGCTTTCTTT
cdr3_length: 16
j_call: TRBJ1-1
clone_size: .
v_call: TRBV18
d_call: .

cdr3_aa: CASSLSPYNEQFF
cdr3_nt: TGCGCCAGCAGCTTGAGCCCCTACAATGAGCAGTTCTTC
cdr3_length: 13
j_call: TRBJ2-1
clone_size: .
v_call: TRBV5-1
d_call: .

cdr3_aa: CASSPDRASGNTIYF
cdr3_nt: TGTGCCAGCAGTCCCGACAGAGCCTCTGGAAACACCATATATTTT
cdr3_length: 15
j_call: TRBJ1-3
clone_size: .
v_call: TRBV6-6
d_call: .

cdr3_aa: CASSSRARSTGELFF
cdr3_nt: TGTGCCAGCAGTTCCAGGGCGCGAAGTACCGGGGAGCTGTTTTTT
cdr3_length: 15
j_call: TRBJ2-2
clone_size: .
v_call: TRBV27
d_call: .

cdr3_aa: CASSYSAAGGTGELFF
cdr3_nt: TGTGCCAGCAGTTACTCGGCGGCGGGAGGAACCGGGGAGCTGTTTTTT
cdr3_length: 16
j_call: TRBJ2-2
clone_size: .
v_call: TRBV6-5
d_call: TRBD2

cdr3_aa: CASSGLTDTQYF
cdr3_nt: TGTGCCAGCAGCGGACTCACAGATACGCAGTATTTT
cdr3_length: 12
j_call: TRBJ2-3
clone_size: .
v_call: TRBV9
d_call: .

cdr3_aa: CASSPQGSSNQPQHF
cdr3_nt: TGTGCCAGCAGCCCCCAGGGGTCTTCCAATCAGCCCCAGCATTTT
cdr3_length: 15
j_call: TRBJ1-5
clone_size: .
v_call: TRBV7-8
d_call: .

cdr3_aa: CASSLPRHFNNSPLHF
cdr3_nt: TGTGCCAGCAGCTTACCAAGACACTTTAATAATTCACCCCTCCACTTT
cdr3_length: 16
j_call: TRBJ1-6
clone_size: .
v_call: TRBV5-6
d_call: .

cdr3_aa: CASSHGQGGGYTF
cdr3_nt: TGCGCCAGCAGCCACGGACAGGGAGGCGGCTACACCTTC
cdr3_length: 13
j_call: TRBJ1-2
clone_size: .
v_call: TRBV5-1
d_call: TRBD1

cdr3_aa: CASSQDPPMPYNEQFF
cdr3_nt: TGCGCCAGCAGCCAAGATCCCCCTATGCCCTACAATGAGCAGTTCTTC
cdr3_length: 16
j_call: TRBJ2-1
clone_size: .
v_call: TRBV4-1
d_call: .

cdr3_aa: CATRGTGGSGANVLTF
cdr3_nt: TGTGCCACCAGGGGGACAGGGGGCTCTGGGGCCAACGTCCTGACTTTC
cdr3_length: 16
j_call: TRBJ2-6
clone_size: .
v_call: TRBV28
d_call: TRBD1

cdr3_aa: CASSQTGGFSEAFF
cdr3_nt: TGTGCCAGCAGCCAAACAGGGGGCTTCTCTGAAGCTTTCTTT
cdr3_length: 14
j_call: TRBJ1-1
clone_size: few
v_call: TRBV6-2/TRBV6-3
d_call: TRBD1

cdr3_aa: CSADRYNEQFF
cdr3_nt: TGCAGTGCTGACAGATACAATGAGCAGTTCTTC
cdr3_length: 11
j_call: TRBJ2-1
clone_size: .
v_call: TRBV20-1
d_call: .

cdr3_aa: CASSFGYEQYF
cdr3_nt: TGTGCCAGCAGTTTCGGCTACGAGCAGTACTTC
cdr3_length: 11
j_call: TRBJ2-7
clone_size: .
v_call: TRBV6-5
d_call: .

cdr3_aa: CASSQRTSGGARDEQFF
cdr3_nt: TGCGCCAGCAGCCAAAGGACTAGCGGGGGGGCCAGGGATGAGCAGTTCTTC
cdr3_length: 17
j_call: TRBJ2-1
clone_size: .
v_call: TRBV4-3
d_call: TRBD2

cdr3_aa: CASSLMAGPYEQYF
cdr3_nt: TGTGCCAGCAGTTTGATGGCAGGGCCCTACGAGCAGTACTTC
cdr3_length: 14
j_call: TRBJ2-7
clone_size: .
v_call: TRBV27
d_call: .

cdr3_aa: CASSYGGPVSSYNEQFF
cdr3_nt: TGTGCCAGCAGTTACGGCGGGCCCGTGAGCTCCTACAATGAGCAGTTCTTC
cdr3_length: 17
j_call: TRBJ2-1
clone_size: .
v_call: TRBV6-2/TRBV6-3
d_call: .

cdr3_aa: CASSQVATGVVEQYF
cdr3_nt: TGCGCCAGCAGCCAAGTCGCGACAGGGGTGGTCGAGCAGTACTTC
cdr3_length: 15
j_call: TRBJ2-7
clone_size: .
v_call: TRBV4-3
d_call: TRBD1

cdr3_aa: CASSSVETQYF
cdr3_nt: TGTGCCAGCTCTTCCGTGGAGACCCAGTACTTC
cdr3_length: 11
j_call: TRBJ2-5
clone_size: .
v_call: TRBV2
d_call: .

cdr3_aa: CASSLASPGLGTEAFF
cdr3_nt: TGTGCCAGCAGCTTAGCGTCTCCAGGGTTGGGCACTGAAGCTTTCTTT
cdr3_length: 16
j_call: TRBJ1-1
clone_size: .
v_call: TRBV7-9
d_call: .

cdr3_aa: CASSGDRVPYGYTF
cdr3_nt: TGTGCCAGCTCAGGGGACAGGGTTCCATATGGCTACACCTTC
cdr3_length: 14
j_call: TRBJ1-2
clone_size: .
v_call: TRBV18
d_call: TRBD1

cdr3_aa: CASSHFQGNTIYF
cdr3_nt: TGTGCCAGCAGCCATTTTCAAGGAAACACCATATATTTT
cdr3_length: 13
j_call: TRBJ1-3
clone_size: few
v_call: TRBV3-1/TRBV3-2
d_call: .